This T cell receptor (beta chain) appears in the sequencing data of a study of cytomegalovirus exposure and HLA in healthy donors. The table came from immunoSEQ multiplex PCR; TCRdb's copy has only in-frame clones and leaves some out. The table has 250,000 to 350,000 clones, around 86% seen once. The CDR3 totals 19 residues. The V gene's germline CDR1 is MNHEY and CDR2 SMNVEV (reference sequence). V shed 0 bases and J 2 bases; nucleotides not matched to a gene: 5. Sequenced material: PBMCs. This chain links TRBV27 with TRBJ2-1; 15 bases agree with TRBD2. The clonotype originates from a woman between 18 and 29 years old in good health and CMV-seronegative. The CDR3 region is CASSLSGTSGRLPYNEQFF. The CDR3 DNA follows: TGTGCCAGCAGTTTATCCGGGACTAGCGGGAGGCTTCCCTACAATGAGCAGTTCTTC.